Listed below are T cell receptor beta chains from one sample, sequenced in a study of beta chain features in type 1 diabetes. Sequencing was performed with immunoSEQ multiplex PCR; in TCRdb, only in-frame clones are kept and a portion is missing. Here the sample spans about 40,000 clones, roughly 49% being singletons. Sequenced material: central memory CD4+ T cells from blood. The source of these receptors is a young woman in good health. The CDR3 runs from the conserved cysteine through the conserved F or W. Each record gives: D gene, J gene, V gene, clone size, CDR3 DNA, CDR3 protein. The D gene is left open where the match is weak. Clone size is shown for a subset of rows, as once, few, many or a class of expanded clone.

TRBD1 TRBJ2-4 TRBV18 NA TGTGCCAGCTCACCATACGAAACAGGGGGAGAAAACATTCAGTACTTC CASSPYETGGENIQYF
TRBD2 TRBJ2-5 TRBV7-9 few TGTGCCAGCAGCTTAGGTTCGTCTAGCGGGGGCCAAGAGACCCAGTACTTC CASSLGSSSGGQETQYF
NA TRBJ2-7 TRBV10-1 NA TGCGCCAGCAGTGAGGAGGTGCTCGGCGAGCAGTACTTC CASSEEVLGEQYF
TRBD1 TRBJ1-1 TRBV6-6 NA TGTGCCAGCAGTTTTTACCATGGACAGGGGGGCACTGAAGCTTTCTTT CASSFYHGQGGTEAFF
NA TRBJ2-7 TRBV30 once TGTGCCTGGAGTGGAGAGGGGGGGGCCTACGAGCAGTACTTC CAWSGEGGAYEQYF
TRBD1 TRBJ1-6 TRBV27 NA TGTGCCAGCAGTTCCTCCCGGACAGGAGACCTCTTGTCACCCCTCCACTTT CASSSSRTGDLLSPLHF
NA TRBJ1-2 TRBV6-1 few TGTGCCAGCAGTGAAGGGGGCGCAGTCTATGGCTACACCTTC CASSEGGAVYGYTF
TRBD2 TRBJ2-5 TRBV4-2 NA TGTGCCAGCAGCCAAAAAGGACTAGCGGGGGAAGAGACCCAGTACTTC CASSQKGLAGEETQYF
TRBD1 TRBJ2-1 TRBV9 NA TGTGCCAGCAGTACTCGTCCGGGACAGAGAAGCTCCTACAATGAGCAGTTCTTC CASSTRPGQRSSYNEQFF
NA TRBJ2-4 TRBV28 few TGTGCCAGCAGCTCTGGGGCCCCAAGGCAGTACTTC CASSSGAPRQYF
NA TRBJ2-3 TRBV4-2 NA TGTGCCAGCAGCCAAGAGGGCCGGACAGATACGCAGTATTTT CASSQEGRTDTQYF
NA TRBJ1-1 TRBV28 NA TGTGCCAGCAGACGCAGGGGTTTGGACACTGAAGCTTTCTTT CASRRRGLDTEAFF
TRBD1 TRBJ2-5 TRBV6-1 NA TGTGCCAGCAGTGAAGGGACAGGGGGAGAGACCCAGTACTTC CASSEGTGGETQYF
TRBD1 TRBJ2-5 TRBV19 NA TGTGCCAGTAGTACGACAGGGGGCAGGAAGACCCAGTACTTC CASSTTGGRKTQYF
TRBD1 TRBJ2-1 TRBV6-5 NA TGTGCCAGCAGAGGGACAGGGGGCAATGAGCAGTTCTTC CASRGTGGNEQFF
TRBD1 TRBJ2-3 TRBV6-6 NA TGTGCCAGCAGTTCGGTGGACAGGGGAAGAACAGATACGCAGTATTTT CASSSVDRGRTDTQYF